The rows below give T cell receptor beta chains drawn from one sample of a study of beta chain features in type 1 diabetes. Here immunoSEQ multiplex PCR was the method, and the copy in TCRdb shows in-frame clones only, minus some. The data show hundreds of thousands of clones, more than 13% seen once. Input material: naive CD4+ T cells from blood. The receptors come from a man younger than 35 with type 1 diabetes. Both conserved end residues are part of each CDR3. Fields, in order: clone size, J gene, D gene, V gene, CDR3 protein, CDR3 DNA. D genes are given only for firm matches. Some rows have no size entry. The others give once, few or many, or a class for an expanded clone.

abundance: -; j_gene: TRBJ2-6; d_gene: -; v_gene: TRBV2; CDR3aa: CASVRITGANVLTF; CDR3nt: TGTGCCAGCGTAAGAATCACTGGGGCCAACGTCCTGACTTTC
abundance: few; j_gene: TRBJ2-7; d_gene: -; v_gene: TRBV18; CDR3aa: CASSPPYSRRGGSYEQYF; CDR3nt: TGTGCCAGCTCACCACCGTACTCACGTCGTGGGGGTTCCTACGAGCAGTACTTC
abundance: -; j_gene: TRBJ2-3; d_gene: -; v_gene: TRBV4-3; CDR3aa: CASSQGLSRGITDTQYF; CDR3nt: TGCGCCAGCAGCCAAGGGCTGAGCAGGGGAATCACAGATACGCAGTATTTT
abundance: few; j_gene: TRBJ2-7; d_gene: TRBD2; v_gene: TRBV5-1; CDR3aa: CASSSTLAGGTEQYF; CDR3nt: TGCGCCAGCAGCTCGACGCTAGCGGGAGGAACCGAGCAGTACTTC
abundance: -; j_gene: TRBJ2-1; d_gene: -; v_gene: TRBV4-3; CDR3aa: CASSQDFGAGAIHEQFF; CDR3nt: TGCGCCAGCAGCCAAGATTTCGGGGCGGGCGCAATCCATGAGCAGTTCTTC
abundance: few; j_gene: TRBJ2-3; d_gene: TRBD1; v_gene: TRBV30; CDR3aa: CAWEGGQGPDTQYF; CDR3nt: TGTGCCTGGGAGGGAGGACAGGGGCCAGATACGCAGTATTTT
abundance: few; j_gene: TRBJ1-5; d_gene: -; v_gene: TRBV30; CDR3aa: CAWSPPSGRDQPQHF; CDR3nt: TGTGCCTGGAGTCCGCCCTCCGGTCGAGACCAGCCCCAGCATTTT
abundance: -; j_gene: TRBJ2-5; d_gene: -; v_gene: TRBV6-6; CDR3aa: CASRLPNRDSETQYF; CDR3nt: TGTGCCAGCCGCCTGCCGAACCGGGACTCGGAGACCCAGTACTTC
abundance: -; j_gene: TRBJ2-7; d_gene: -; v_gene: TRBV6-5; CDR3aa: CASSYTAAKPYEQYF; CDR3nt: TGTGCCAGCAGTTACACGGCAGCTAAACCCTACGAGCAGTACTTC
abundance: few; j_gene: TRBJ2-7; d_gene: TRBD1; v_gene: TRBV7-6; CDR3aa: CASSLGGTGGLYEQYF; CDR3nt: TGTGCCAGCAGCTTAGGTGGGACAGGGGGCTTATACGAGCAGTACTTC
abundance: -; j_gene: TRBJ1-1; d_gene: -; v_gene: TRBV5-1; CDR3aa: CASSAALGSDTEAFF; CDR3nt: TGCGCCAGCAGCGCTGCTTTGGGATCGGACACTGAAGCTTTCTTT
abundance: -; j_gene: TRBJ2-1; d_gene: -; v_gene: TRBV4-2; CDR3aa: CASSQDRSSSYNEQFF; CDR3nt: TGTGCCAGCAGCCAAGATCGGAGCTCCTCCTACAATGAGCAGTTCTTC
abundance: few; j_gene: TRBJ1-3; d_gene: TRBD1; v_gene: TRBV18; CDR3aa: CASSAGTGENTIYF; CDR3nt: TGTGCCAGCTCGGCTGGGACAGGGGAGAACACCATATATTTT
abundance: few; j_gene: TRBJ2-4; d_gene: TRBD1; v_gene: TRBV18; CDR3aa: CASSTGADNIQYF; CDR3nt: TGTGCCAGCTCAACAGGGGCTGATAACATTCAGTACTTC
abundance: few; j_gene: TRBJ2-2; d_gene: -; v_gene: TRBV7-3; CDR3aa: CASSLSGELFF; CDR3nt: TGTGCCAGCAGCTTATCCGGGGAGCTGTTTTTT
abundance: -; j_gene: TRBJ1-4; d_gene: -; v_gene: TRBV30; CDR3aa: CAWTVLGGANEKLFF; CDR3nt: TGTGCCTGGACCGTTCTCGGAGGGGCTAATGAAAAACTGTTTTTT
abundance: -; j_gene: TRBJ2-7; d_gene: -; v_gene: TRBV11-1; CDR3aa: CASSAGGRGYEQYF; CDR3nt: TGTGCCAGCAGCGCCGGGGGACGAGGGTACGAGCAGTACTTC
abundance: -; j_gene: TRBJ2-3; d_gene: -; v_gene: TRBV28; CDR3aa: CASSLRTDTQYF; CDR3nt: TGTGCCAGCAGTTTAAGAACAGATACGCAGTATTTT
abundance: -; j_gene: TRBJ2-1; d_gene: TRBD2; v_gene: TRBV27; CDR3aa: CASSLLALAGVDEQFF; CDR3nt: TGTGCCAGCAGTTTATTGGCACTAGCGGGAGTAGATGAGCAGTTCTTC
abundance: few; j_gene: TRBJ2-1; d_gene: TRBD2; v_gene: TRBV27; CDR3aa: CASSKGGGSYNEQFF; CDR3nt: TGTGCCAGCAGTAAGGGCGGGGGCTCCTACAATGAGCAGTTCTTC
abundance: -; j_gene: TRBJ2-7; d_gene: TRBD1; v_gene: TRBV7-6; CDR3aa: CASSSSGTGSYEQYF; CDR3nt: TGTGCCAGCAGCTCTTCCGGGACAGGGTCTTACGAGCAGTACTTC
abundance: few; j_gene: TRBJ2-5; d_gene: TRBD2; v_gene: TRBV5-1; CDR3aa: CASSGGLGETQYF; CDR3nt: TGCGCCAGCAGCGGAGGACTAGGGGAGACCCAGTACTTC
abundance: few; j_gene: TRBJ2-5; d_gene: -; v_gene: TRBV2; CDR3aa: CASSGQETQYF; CDR3nt: TGTGCCAGCAGTGGGCAAGAGACCCAGTACTTC
abundance: -; j_gene: TRBJ2-1; d_gene: -; v_gene: TRBV29-1; CDR3aa: CSVGQTRYNEQFF; CDR3nt: TGCAGCGTTGGGCAGACCCGCTACAATGAGCAGTTCTTC
abundance: -; j_gene: TRBJ1-4; d_gene: TRBD1; v_gene: TRBV28; CDR3aa: CATIQGGTTNEKLFF; CDR3nt: TGTGCCACCATCCAGGGGGGGACCACTAATGAAAAACTGTTTTTT
abundance: few; j_gene: TRBJ2-7; d_gene: -; v_gene: TRBV30; CDR3aa: CAWSVASIGYEQYF; CDR3nt: TGTGCCTGGAGTGTAGCATCCATCGGCTACGAGCAGTACTTC
abundance: few; j_gene: TRBJ1-2; d_gene: TRBD1; v_gene: TRBV7-8; CDR3aa: CASSLRTGAQSTF; CDR3nt: TGTGCCAGCAGCCTCCGGACAGGGGCTCAGAGCACCTTC
abundance: -; j_gene: TRBJ2-1; d_gene: TRBD1; v_gene: TRBV6-5; CDR3aa: CASSLRGLNEQFF; CDR3nt: TGTGCCAGCAGTTTGAGGGGGCTCAATGAGCAGTTCTTC
abundance: -; j_gene: TRBJ1-2; d_gene: -; v_gene: TRBV5-1; CDR3aa: CASSCRVVLNYGYTF; CDR3nt: TGCGCCAGCAGCTGTAGGGTGGTGTTGAACTATGGCTACACCTTC
abundance: -; j_gene: TRBJ2-7; d_gene: TRBD1; v_gene: TRBV18; CDR3aa: CASSQGQGSYEQYF; CDR3nt: TGTGCCAGCTCACAGGGACAGGGCTCCTACGAGCAGTACTTC
abundance: few; j_gene: TRBJ2-3; d_gene: TRBD1; v_gene: TRBV7-2; CDR3aa: CASSPQGARDTQYF; CDR3nt: TGTGCCAGCAGCCCCCAGGGGGCTAGAGATACGCAGTATTTT
abundance: few; j_gene: TRBJ1-1; d_gene: TRBD1; v_gene: TRBV6-5; CDR3aa: CASREQGTEAFF; CDR3nt: TGTGCCAGCAGGGAACAGGGGACTGAAGCTTTCTTT
abundance: few; j_gene: TRBJ2-2; d_gene: -; v_gene: TRBV5-4; CDR3aa: CASSPDGGHGELFF; CDR3nt: TGTGCCAGCAGCCCGGACGGGGGGCACGGGGAGCTGTTTTTT
abundance: -; j_gene: TRBJ2-1; d_gene: -; v_gene: TRBV9; CDR3aa: CASSVLGGNSYNEQFF; CDR3nt: TGTGCCAGCAGCGTCCTCGGAGGGAACTCCTACAATGAGCAGTTCTTC
abundance: -; j_gene: TRBJ1-2; d_gene: -; v_gene: TRBV7-9; CDR3aa: CASRDWGLGDGYTF; CDR3nt: TGTGCCAGCAGGGACTGGGGGCTAGGGGATGGCTACACCTTC
abundance: -; j_gene: TRBJ2-1; d_gene: -; v_gene: TRBV30; CDR3aa: CAWGRTLYNEQFF; CDR3nt: TGTGCCTGGGGGCGGACTCTCTACAATGAGCAGTTCTTC
abundance: -; j_gene: TRBJ1-1; d_gene: TRBD1; v_gene: TRBV4-1; CDR3aa: CASSQVPGQGEAFF; CDR3nt: TGCGCCAGCAGCCAAGTTCCTGGACAGGGTGAAGCTTTCTTT
abundance: -; j_gene: TRBJ2-7; d_gene: TRBD2; v_gene: TRBV15; CDR3aa: CATSRPGASGKYEQYF; CDR3nt: TGTGCCACCAGCAGACCCGGGGCTAGCGGGAAGTACGAGCAGTACTTC
abundance: -; j_gene: TRBJ2-1; d_gene: -; v_gene: TRBV6-5; CDR3aa: CASSYSRDSLVTFF; CDR3nt: TGTGCCAGCAGTTACTCGAGAGACTCCTTGGTTACGTTCTTC